The present TCR beta chain was sequenced within a study of cytomegalovirus exposure and HLA in healthy donors listed by TCRdb under 2017. Regarding the complete study: In an earlier analysis of approximately 500 of the donors, less than 350 Gb of sequence data and 90 million to 120 million unique TCR beta sequences from 150 million to 200 million T cells were reported. Because of strong linkage in the cohort, roughly five DR-DQ haplotypes were treated as single units for association and clustering. Typing coverage varied by locus: roughly 629-630 donors for A, B, C, DRB1 and DQB1; roughly 510 for DQA1; around 570 for DPA1; approximately 450 for DPB1. In an earlier analysis of around 540 of the donors, high-throughput TCR beta sequencing was used to judge whether each TCR beta V gene segment behaved as functional or pseudogenic. High-throughput TCR immunosequencing, statistical association of individual TCRs with disease status, and machine learning were combined to predict cytomegalovirus infection status. Among about 390 genotyped donors of the cohort, an average of around 240,000 unique TCR beta nucleotide sequences were sequenced per donor, approximately 20% of them non-productive. Along with the roughly 710-subject first cohort, a separate validation cohort of about 110 different subjects was used. HLA typing included class I and class II loci at four-digit resolution. Every discovery cohort repertoire had been produced on one sequencing platform. The later analysis used no new phenotypic data to find candidate immune exposures, relying instead on TCR beta sequences and their occurrence across donors. A later genetic analysis used genome-wide SNP genotypes for about 55% of the 666 donors, treating that subset as a discovery cohort. The study aimed to test whether signatures of past pathogen exposure could be identified by cataloging public T cell receptors. The study profiled the T cell repertoires of 666 subjects by immunosequencing and related them to cytomegalovirus serostatus. About 300 gigabases of sequencing data and approximately 80 million unique TCR sequences were included in an early release covering about 700 HLA-typed donors. Donor age, sex, ethnicity and CMV serostatus were compiled together with the repertoire data. A later analysis re-analyzed previously published TCR beta repertoires from approximately 670 donors and added high-resolution HLA genotyping to study TCR occurrence patterns. Among the roughly 390 genotyped donors, 75% to 90% belonged to the genetic ancestry cluster associated with self-reported Caucasian donors.

In total, over 600 healthy bone marrow donors made up the cohort. At the time of sampling, all cohort members were nominally healthy, though unrecorded immune exposures were likely present. The donor was CMV seropositive and was included in the group of 250 to 300 seropositive cohort members. A peripheral blood sample was provided by each donor, and peripheral blood mononuclear cells were used for TCR beta sequencing. Genomic DNA was extracted from the blood cell samples with the Qiagen DNeasy Blood Extraction Kit. This clone has a handful of counts. The clone's antigen remains unknown. The sample holds no much larger clone one base away, and base qualities are not on file. Summary of the overall study and its limitations: The only immune exposure information available for the cohort was CMV serostatus. Cytomegalovirus status was reported to be diagnosed by the classifier with high specificity and sensitivity in both the original and validation cohorts. When HLA alleles, especially DR and DQ, strongly co-occurred, TCR associations were difficult to assign to individual alleles. The earlier analysis of some 560 of the donors excluded approximately 15 rarely observed V segments, including chromosome 9 orphons, because counts were too low. Correlated functional status among segregating V segments might be attributable to linkage disequilibrium, but an unknown experimental factor could not be ruled out. A few of the identified cytomegalovirus-associated TCR beta chains were confirmed in vitro to be specific for cytomegalovirus antigens. A further reported finding was that TCR beta sequences accurately predicted the HLA-A and HLA-B alleles for most subjects in the first cohort. Because HLA typing was unavailable for some donors at each locus, only the typed subset was used in association tests. In a later analysis, some 17,000 TCR beta sequences were associated with specific HLA alleles at a false discovery rate of 0.05. In this cohort, only TCR beta chains were sequenced, and detectable features were limited by the absence of alpha or paired-chain data. A later analysis found that TCR association rates varied across HLA loci, with DRB1 alleles showing the most associated TCRs and HLA-C alleles the fewest. According to a later analysis, parvovirus B19, influenza, CMV and Epstein-Barr virus appeared linked to several top co-occurrence clusters. A later analysis found that most CMV-associated TCR beta chains appeared HLA-restricted, with HLA associations seemingly driven largely by CMV exposure. In a later genetic analysis, fewer N-insertions in productive TCRs were reported among donors in an Asian-associated ancestry cluster than the approximately 710-donor mean. Roughly uniform sequencing depth across donors was assumed in presence/absence analyses, although this assumption may not hold. While some public TCRs were present in many individuals, most TCR sequences turned up only very rarely across donors. A total of around 150 TCR beta chains were listed by the study as associated with cytomegalovirus. It was suggested by the authors that the approach could potentially be generalized to other disease states and immunological phenotypes. A later analysis found that HLA-associated TCR beta chains were more clonally expanded and had lower generation probabilities than equally common non-associated chains. In an earlier analysis of around 600 of the donors, most TCR beta V segments appeared in productive rearrangements about 90% or about 30% of the time, broadly matching IMGT annotations. A cluster of highly shared sequence variants was judged likely to represent a technical artifact of the sequencing pipeline. V-gene and J-gene trimming of TCR beta chains was associated with a missense DCLRE1C variant in a later genetic analysis, and the association was replicated in an independent cohort. Some IMGT-functional V segments, including TRBV6-2 and TRBV6-3, could not be told apart with the 87-base-pair reads, so those segments were excluded.

Library method: the immunoSEQ multiplex PCR assay. A mixture of 60 forward primers for TCR Vbeta segments and 13 reverse primers for TCR Jbeta segments was used in the multiplex PCR. A multiplex PCR assay on genomic DNA amplified the CDR3 region of rearranged TCR beta genes. The Illumina HiSeq System was used to sequence the amplified TCR beta libraries as 87-base-pair reads. As for the original processing: A later analysis counted approximately 74 million unique TCR beta chains across the 600 to 850 repertoires, and around 9.9 million of these chains were shared by at least two donors. Raw reads were error-corrected and collapsed into unique sequences by a nearest-neighbor algorithm in which closely related sequences were merged to remove PCR and sequencing errors. Alignment of CDR3 sequences to IMGT reference sequences was used to assign V, D and J gene segments. For a sequence to be retained, at least a six-nucleotide match to both a V gene segment and a J gene segment was required. A rearrangement was called productive if the CDR3 had no stop codons and remained in frame with V and J, and every other rearrangement was called non-productive. Following IMGT convention, CDR3 was defined as the stretch from the second conserved V-encoded cysteine up to the conserved J-encoded phenylalanine. The earlier analysis of roughly 590 of the donors excluded sequences that lacked an unambiguous match to a single V gene segment. In an earlier analysis of some 590 of the donors, a V segment was called functional when productive rearrangements were above 56.7%, and segregating when the standard deviation between donors exceeded 5%. A statistical classification framework was built to diagnose cytomegalovirus status from the catalog of TCR beta chain sequences. A later analysis assigned V and J genes by comparing TCR nucleotide sequences with IMGT/GENE-DB human TR gene sequences. A later analysis assigned CDR3 sequences and most-parsimonious VDJ recombination scenarios with the TCRdist pipeline. A later analysis defined each TCR beta chain by its CDR3 amino acid sequence plus V-gene family, and excluded reads lacking a unique V-gene family. In a later analysis, around 600 highly shared, low-generation-probability nucleotide sequences were removed to address suspected cross-contamination and a sequencing artifact. In a later analysis, a clonal expansion index was calculated for each public chain from normalized within-repertoire ranks of inferred template counts. A later analysis computed generation probabilities with a VDJ recombination model fitted to out-of-frame rearrangements, and checked the results against IGoR. In a later analysis, hypergeometric tests were used to score TCR-TCR, TCR-HLA and TCR-CMV co-occurrence, with a repertoire-size bias correction applied to TCR pairs. In a later analysis, false discovery rates were estimated by permuting HLA or CMV assignments 20 times. In a later analysis, co-occurring TCRs were grouped using DBSCAN, with TCRdist sequence similarity added in when clustering inside HLA-allele-positive subsets. Repertoires with fewer than 30,000 or more than 120,000 public chains, plus five repertoires with anomalous nucleotide sharing, were excluded from co-occurrence clustering. The immuneACCESS repertoire file appears here via TCRdb, limited to in-frame rearrangements. These files lack a portion of the clones; in checked studies, under half of the deficit traces to unresolved V genes, and the cause of the others is not known. That table supplies the V and J calls and clone size; D and trimming were determined from the DNA. The sample table holds fewer than 150,000 clones, of which around 70% were seen once. The ten largest clonotypes hold under 14% of the sample.

The germline V gene yields MDHEN for CDR1 and SYDVKM for CDR2. Trimming removed 1 base from V and 8 bases from J, leaving 29 bases between the germline ends. The CDR3 sequence holds 19 residues, the cysteine and phenylalanine included. Just the 57-base CDR3 DNA is kept, in frame starting at base 1. This chain joins TRBV28 to TRBJ1-2, and perhaps TRBD1 as D gene, on 6 matching bases. This clonotype originated in a woman aged 50 to 60 in good health and CMV-seropositive. The specimen was PBMCs. The CDR3 here reads CASSLYPVTTKQGGSGYTF. The sequenced DNA is TGTGCCAGCAGTTTATACCCCGTTACTACCAAACAGGGAGGGTCGGGCTACACCTTC.